This TCR beta chain came from a study of T cells in women clearing cervical HPV infection. The CDR3 sequence is 14 residues long. Germline V gives CDR1 MNHEY, CDR2 SVGEGT. Trimming took 5 bases from V and 4 from J, leaving 15 bases between them. Notes on this clone: The antigen is not known. Read coverage stops 3 residues before the CDR3 terminus; the germline J gene supplies the remainder.

Study findings and constraints: Associations may precede or follow infection; HPV-specific or memory T cells were not isolated.

The assay was immunoSEQ multiplex PCR, and TCRdb's table has in-frame clones only and misses some. The listing contains about 35,000 clones. This receptor was identified in a woman between 18 and 70 years old with a cervical HPV16 infection that either progressed to CIN3+ or cleared (not recorded which). This chain connects TRBV6-2 or TRBV6-3 to TRBJ2-7; tentative D call: TRBD1 (6 bases). Sequencing used blood buffy coat. The CDR3 spells CASSPGHGVYEQYF. The CDR3 DNA, read in part, is TGTGCCAGCAGTCCGGGACACGGGGTTTACGAG.